Presented here are 30 T cell receptor beta chains from one specimen sequenced in a study of cytomegalovirus exposure and HLA in healthy donors. The PCR employed 60 Vbeta primers together with 13 Jbeta primers. Profiling relied on immunoSEQ multiplex PCR, and the TCRdb table lists in-frame clones only, not all of them. The profile shows about 150,000 clones, roughly 80% of them singletons. Sequenced sample: PBMCs. The receptors shown here come from a man aged 35-49 years in good health and CMV-seronegative.

The chain uses TRBV28 and TRBJ2-2; 7 bases are a match to TRBD1. The V and J ends lost 4 bases and 2 bases, in that order; junction bases with no gene match: 4. The CDR3 consists of 15 residues. The germline V gene encodes CDR1 MDHEN and CDR2 SYDVKM. The CDR3 protein is CASSSNRGNTGELFF. In DNA form, the CDR3 reads TGTGCCAGCAGTTCGAACAGGGGCAACACCGGGGAGCTGTTTTTT.

The CDR3 region is CASSAGTGLYNEQFF. DNA of the CDR3: TGTGCCAGCAGCGCCGGGACAGGGTTGTACAATGAGCAGTTCTTC. The chain recombines TRBV27 with TRBJ2-1; 9 bases are shared with TRBD1. Trimming removed 6 bases from V and 4 bases from J; junction bases left unmatched: 7. This CDR3 is built from 15 residues. CDR1 and CDR2 (germline): MNHEY, SMNVEV (reference sequence).

The V and J genes are TRBV10-3 and TRBJ2-7, with a weak D call TRBD2 (6 bases). V gave up 4 bases and J gave up 2 bases, with 12 bases separating them. The germline CDR1 and CDR2 sequences are ENHRY and SYGVKD. The length of the CDR3 is 14 residues. This CDR3 is CAISGEGGTYEQYF. As DNA, the CDR3 is TGTGCCATCAGTGGTGAGGGCGGGACCTACGAGCAGTACTTC.

This clone has just one count. The chain carries TRBV7-9 and TRBJ1-1; no firm D call. This CDR3 spans 13 amino acids. V lost 5 bases and J 11 bases, leaving 18 bases between the germline ends. Germline CDR1 reads SEHNR; CDR2 reads FQNEAQ (reference sequence). DNA for the CDR3: TGTGCCAGCAGCAGGCCCGGGAACAGCGACGCTTTCTTT. Residues: CASSRPGNSDAFF.

This clone was counted a single time. The chain has TRBV5-1 and TRBJ1-3; D may be TRBD1 (5 bases). This CDR3 region has 14 residues. Trimming shortened V by 6 bases and J by 4 bases, and 14 bases separated the two germline ends. Germline V gene data show CDR1 as SGHRS and CDR2 as YFSETQ. CDR3 loop: CASTRGGDGNTIYF. CDR3 nucleotide sequence: TGCGCCAGCACCCGGGGGGGAGACGGAAACACCATATATTTT.

To note about this clone: Mismatch with germline at one junction end may stem from a read error. The chain links TRBV7-7 to TRBJ2-5, with 7 nucleotides matching TRBD2. The CDR3 has 17 amino acids. CDR1 and CDR2 from the germline V gene are SSHAT and FNYEAQ (reference sequence). CDR3: CASSLATGTTLQETQYF. The CDR3 coding sequence is TGTGCTAGCAGCTTAGCGACCGGGACTACCCTCCAAGAGACCCAGTACTTC.

This clone was seen a single time. The gene calls are TRBV13 and TRBJ2-3; the match to TRBD2 covers 16 bases. CDR3 length equals 18 residues. The J segment lost 1 base and the V segment lost 5 bases, leaving 6 bases of the junction unmatched. Germline CDR1 is PRHDT and CDR2 is FYEKMQ (reference sequence). The CDR3 DNA is TGTGCCAGCAGCCGGGGGACTAGCGGGAGGGCCCGCACAGATACGCAGTATTTT. Amino acids: CASSRGTSGRARTDTQYF.

The chain recombines TRBV6-6 with TRBJ1-2; 7 bases map to TRBD1. CDR1 and CDR2 (germline): MNHNY, SVGAGI (reference sequence). Trimming removed 6 bases from V and 7 bases from J; junction bases left unmatched: 11. The CDR3 sequence is 14 residues long. CDR3 amino acids: CASSRDRDYGGYTF. CDR3 nucleotides: TGTGCCAGCAGCCGAGACAGGGATTATGGTGGCTACACCTTC.

The rearrangement uses TRBV28 and TRBJ1-1; weak D call: TRBD1 (6 bases). This CDR3 comprises 14 residues. The germline V and J ends were trimmed by 11 bases and 8 bases, with 24 bases remaining between them. The germline CDR1 and CDR2 sequences are MDHEN and SYDVKM. CDR3 region: CALSEGGIISEAFF. In DNA, the CDR3 is TGTGCCTTAAGCGAGGGGGGGATAATTTCAGAAGCTTTCTTT.

V gene TRBV5-1 combines with J gene TRBJ2-7, with D possibly matching TRBD2 (6 bases). Trimming removed 5 bases at V and 4 bases at J, with 10 bases between. CDR3 length equals 12 residues. Germline CDR1 reads SGHRS; CDR2 reads YFSETQ. DNA of the CDR3: TGCGCCAGCAGGGCAAGCGGGTACGAGCAGTACTTC. This translates into CASRASGYEQYF.

This sequence joins TRBV7-3 and TRBJ2-6; D is ambiguous. CDR1 is SGHTA and CDR2 is FQGTGA in the germline V gene. Trimming cost V 5 bases and J 3 bases, with 5 bases left between them. This CDR3 comprises 13 residues. The CDR3 is CASSPLGANVLTF. CDR3 nucleotides: TGTGCCAGCAGCCCCCTTGGGGCCAACGTCCTGACTTTC.

The rearrangement joins TRBV29-1 to TRBJ2-7; TRBD2 aligns across 12 bases. The CDR3 sequence is 14 residues long. Germline-derived CDR1 and CDR2 are SQVTM and ANQGSEA. V shed 6 bases and J 3 bases; nucleotides not matched to a gene: 6. The DNA of the CDR3 is TGCAGCGTGGAATTGACTAGCGGGAGCTACGAGCAGTACTTC. It is translated as CSVELTSGSYEQYF.

The chain is built from TRBV7-2 and TRBJ2-3; 8 nucleotides match TRBD2. Germline V CDR1 and CDR2: SGHTA, FQGNSA. V shed 5 bases and J 4 bases; nucleotides not matched to a gene: 5. The CDR3 runs to 14 residues. The CDR3 is CASSRGLASDTQYF. For the CDR3, the DNA is TGTGCCAGCAGCAGAGGACTAGCCTCAGATACGCAGTATTTT. Based on the CDR3 plus reference TRBV7-2 and TRBJ2-3, the full variable domain is GAGVSQSPSNKVTEKGKDVELRCDPISGHTALYWYRQSLGQGLEFLIYFQGNSAPDKSGLPSDRFSAERTGGSVSTLTIQRTQQEDSAVYLCASSRGLASDTQYFGPGTRLTVL.

This clone was counted only a few times. The chain has TRBV27 and TRBJ2-1; TRBD2 matches at 8 bases. The V gene end was trimmed by 4 bases and the J gene end by 0 bases; junction bases not matched to a gene: 2. This CDR3 region has 15 residues. Germline CDR1 reads MNHEY; CDR2 reads SMNVEV (reference sequence). For the CDR3, the DNA is TGTGCCAGCAGTTCCGGGACTAGCTCCTACAATGAGCAGTTCTTC. This sequence encodes CASSSGTSSYNEQFF.

The J gene is TRBJ2-1, the V gene TRBV7-8; 7 nucleotides align to TRBD1. Germline V gene sequence: CDR1 SGHVS, CDR2 FQNEAQ. V dropped 2 bases and J dropped 1; count of bases not matched to a gene: 5. The CDR3 length is 16 residues. The CDR3 nucleotides are TGTGCCAGCAGCTTACCGGCCAGGGGGTCCTACAATGAGCAGTTCTTC. The encoded protein is CASSLPARGSYNEQFF.

DNA of the CDR3: TGTGCCTGGACTCCGGGACAGACGTACGAGCAGTACTTC. Protein: CAWTPGQTYEQYF. The chain uses TRBV30 and TRBJ2-7; 7 positions match TRBD1. J was trimmed by 4 bases and V by 4 bases; bases with no gene match: 7. Germline CDR1 GTSNPN, CDR2 SVGIG (reference sequence). The CDR3 has 13 amino acids. The entire variable domain, with the rest obtained from reference TRBV30 and TRBJ2-7, is as follows: SQTIHQWPATLVQPVGSPLSLECTVEGTSNPNLYWYRQAAGRGLQLLFYSVGIGQISSEVPQNLSASRPQDRQFILSSKKLLLSDSGFYLCAWTPGQTYEQYFGPGTRLTVT.

V and J are TRBV4-1 and TRBJ1-6; TRBD1 matches 7 bases. V gave up 4 bases and J gave up 5 bases; unmatched junction bases: 8. CDR1 and CDR2 from the germline V gene are MGHRA and YSYEKL. This CDR3 spans 16 amino acids. DNA for the CDR3: TGCGCCAGCAGCCTTACCCCCGGGACAGATAATTCACCCCTCCACTTT. It is translated as CASSLTPGTDNSPLHF.

The chain joins TRBV5-1 to TRBJ2-3; 7 bases line up with TRBD1. This CDR3 has 15 amino acids. The V gene's germline CDR1 is SGHRS and CDR2 YFSETQ. V was pared by 4 bases and J by 4 bases, with 9 bases of the junction left unmatched. CDR3 amino acids: CASSIGTVRPDTQYF. The CDR3 region has the DNA TGCGCCAGCAGCATTGGGACAGTCCGGCCAGATACGCAGTATTTT.

The gene calls are TRBV4-1 and TRBJ2-3, with TRBD2 matching 11 bases. This CDR3 region has 19 residues. The V segment lost 3 bases and the J segment 2 bases; nucleotides outside the gene matches: 13. The germline CDR1 and CDR2 sequences are MGHRA and YSYEKL. CDR3 DNA sequence: TGCGCCAGCAGCCAGGCTCGACTCGGGACTAGCGGTGACACAGATACGCAGTATTTT. The encoded protein is CASSQARLGTSGDTDTQYF.

This chain links TRBV7-3 with TRBJ2-1, with 7 bases identical to TRBD2. This CDR3 has 20 residues. Germline V gene sequence: CDR1 SGHTA, CDR2 FQGTGA. Losses at the gene ends were 5 bases for V and 0 bases for J; bases not matched to a gene: 19. For the CDR3, the DNA is TGTGCCAGCAGCAGACAGACTAGCCCCTCCTTGCTTAGCTCCTACAATGAGCAGTTCTTC. This gives the protein CASSRQTSPSLLSSYNEQFF.

The V call is TRBV27, the J call TRBJ2-7, with 7 nucleotides matching TRBD1. V gave up 3 bases and J gave up 7 bases; unmatched junction bases: 15. Germline V gene sequence: CDR1 MNHEY, CDR2 SMNVEV (reference sequence). The CDR3 extends over 16 amino acids. The CDR3 here is CASSFGDSLYLGEQYF. The CDR3 nucleotides are TGTGCCAGCAGTTTCGGGGACAGCTTATATCTCGGTGAGCAGTACTTC.

V usage is TRBV4-3 and J usage is TRBJ2-5; TRBD2 aligns across 14 bases. After removal of 2 bases from V and 0 bases from J, the junction contained 2 bases not matched to a gene. Germline V lookup: CDR1 LGHNA, CDR2 YSLEER. The CDR3 covers 17 residues. The CDR3 reads CASSQRTSGGYQETQYF. CDR3 sequence (DNA): TGCGCCAGCAGCCAACGGACTAGCGGGGGGTACCAAGAGACCCAGTACTTC.

The rearrangement joins TRBV18 to TRBJ1-1; D perhaps matches TRBD1 (6 bases). The CDR3 covers 15 residues. Germline values: CDR1 KGHSH, CDR2 LQKENI. V was clipped by 4 bases and J by 0 bases, with 12 bases between them. CDR3 amino acids: CASSLLDSMNTEAFF. The CDR3 bases are TGTGCCAGCTCACTTCTGGACAGTATGAACACTGAAGCTTTCTTT. Full variable domain (remainder filled in from reference TRBV18 and TRBJ1-1): NAGVMQNPRHLVRRRGQEARLRCSPMKGHSHVYWYRQLPEEGLKFMVYLQKENIIDESGMPKERFSAEFPKEGPSILRIQQVVRGDSAAYFCASSLLDSMNTEAFFGQGTRLTVV.

The CDR3 DNA follows: TGTGCCAGCAGCTATGCGGGGGGCACAGATACGCAGTATTTT. Translating it yields CASSYAGGTDTQYF. This chain uses TRBV14 with TRBJ2-3; 7 positions match TRBD2. The germline V gene has CDR1 SGHDN and CDR2 FVKESK. CDR3 length: 14 residues. V shed 5 bases and J 1 base; nucleotides not matched to a gene: 3.

CDR3 region: CASSPVGVAGGPNTQYF. The CDR3 DNA is TGTGCCAGCAGCCCCGTGGGGGTAGCGGGAGGGCCTAATACGCAGTATTTT. The chain is built from TRBV7-3 and TRBJ2-3, with TRBD2 matching over 11 bases. This CDR3 region has 17 residues. Germline CDR1 and CDR2: SGHTA and FQGTGA. J was trimmed by 7 bases and V by 5 bases; bases with no gene match: 14.

This clone was seen once. CDR3 in amino acids: CASRRGQGNTEAFF. The DNA of the CDR3 is TGTGCCAGTAGAAGGGGACAGGGAAACACTGAAGCTTTCTTT. This chain uses TRBV19 with TRBJ1-1; 9 bases align to TRBD1. The CDR3 is 14 residues long. Germline assignment: CDR1 LNHDA and CDR2 SQIVND (reference sequence). Trimming cost V 6 bases and J 2 bases; bases outside gene matches: 4.

Notes on this clone: This sample also contains other DNA sequences that code for the same CDR3. The V and J genes are TRBV18 and TRBJ1-5, with D perhaps TRBD1 (5 bases). This CDR3 contains 14 residues. Germline V gives CDR1 KGHSH, CDR2 LQKENI. Trimming left V 6 bases short and J 6 bases short, with 15 bases between. CDR3 coding DNA: TGTGCCAGCTCCCCCTCAGGGATGGGTCAGCCCCAGCATTTT. The encoded protein is CASSPSGMGQPQHF.

This clone was observed a handful of times. The rearrangement links TRBV29-1 to TRBJ1-1, with a tentative D call TRBD1 (5 bases). V was clipped by 5 bases and J by 8 bases, with 12 bases between them. CDR3 length equals 11 residues. The germline gives CDR1 SQVTM, CDR2 ANQGSEA. The DNA for the CDR3 is TGCAGCGTTCGGCAGGGCTCCGAAGCTTTCTTT. Translating gives CSVRQGSEAFF.

The chain joins TRBV19 to TRBJ1-5; D unresolved. Germline CDR1 LNHDA, CDR2 SQIVND (reference sequence). There are 11 residues in the CDR3. V lost 0 bases and J 11 bases, leaving 5 bases between the germline ends. The CDR3 loop reads CASSIDTAQHF. The CDR3 DNA is TGTGCCAGTAGTATAGATACAGCCCAGCATTTT.

The V and J genes are TRBV9 and TRBJ1-6, with D tentatively TRBD1 (5 bases). Germline-derived CDR1 and CDR2 are SGDLS and YYNGEE. The CDR3 has 16 amino acids. Trimming cost V 0 bases and J 4 bases, with 11 bases left between them. This CDR3 is CASSVGGGWYNSPLHF. The CDR3 DNA is TGTGCCAGCAGCGTAGGGGGGGGATGGTATAATTCACCCCTCCACTTT.